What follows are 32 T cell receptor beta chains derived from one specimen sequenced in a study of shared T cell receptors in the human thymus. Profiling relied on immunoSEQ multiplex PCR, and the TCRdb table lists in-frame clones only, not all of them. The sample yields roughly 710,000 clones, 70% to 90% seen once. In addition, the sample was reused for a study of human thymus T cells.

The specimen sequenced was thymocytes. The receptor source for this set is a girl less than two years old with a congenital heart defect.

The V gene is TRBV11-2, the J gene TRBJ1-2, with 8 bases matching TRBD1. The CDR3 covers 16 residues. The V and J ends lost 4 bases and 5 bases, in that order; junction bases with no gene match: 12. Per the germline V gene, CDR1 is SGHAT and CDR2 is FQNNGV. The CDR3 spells CASSSRSLGQEYGYTF. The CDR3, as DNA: TGTGCCAGCAGCTCGCGGAGCCTGGGACAGGAGTATGGCTACACCTTC.

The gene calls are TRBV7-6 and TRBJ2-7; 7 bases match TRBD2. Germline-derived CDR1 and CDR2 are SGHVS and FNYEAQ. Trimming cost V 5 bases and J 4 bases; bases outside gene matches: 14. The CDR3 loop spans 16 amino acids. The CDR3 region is CASSAHSFGRGYEQYF. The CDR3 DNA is TGTGCCAGCAGCGCGCATAGCTTCGGGCGGGGGTACGAGCAGTACTTC.

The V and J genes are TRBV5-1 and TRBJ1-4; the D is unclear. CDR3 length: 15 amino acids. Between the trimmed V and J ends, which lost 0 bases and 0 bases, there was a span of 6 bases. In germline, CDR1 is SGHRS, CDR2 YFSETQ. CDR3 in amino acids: CASSLGRATNEKLFF. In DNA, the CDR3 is TGCGCCAGCAGCTTGGGGCGGGCAACTAATGAAAAACTGTTTTTT.

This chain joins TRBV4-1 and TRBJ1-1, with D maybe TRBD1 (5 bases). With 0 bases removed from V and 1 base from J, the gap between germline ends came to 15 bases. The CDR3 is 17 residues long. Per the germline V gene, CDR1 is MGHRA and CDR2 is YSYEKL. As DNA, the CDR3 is TGCGCCAGCAGCCAAGATCATCATCCGGGGGAGAACACTGAAGCTTTCTTT. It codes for CASSQDHHPGENTEAFF.

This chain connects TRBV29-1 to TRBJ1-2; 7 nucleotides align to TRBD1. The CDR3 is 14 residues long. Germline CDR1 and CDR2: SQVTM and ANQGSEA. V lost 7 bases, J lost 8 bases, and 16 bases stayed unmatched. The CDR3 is CSAQTSQGVQGYTF. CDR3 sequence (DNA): TGCAGCGCCCAAACCTCCCAGGGGGTACAAGGCTACACCTTC.

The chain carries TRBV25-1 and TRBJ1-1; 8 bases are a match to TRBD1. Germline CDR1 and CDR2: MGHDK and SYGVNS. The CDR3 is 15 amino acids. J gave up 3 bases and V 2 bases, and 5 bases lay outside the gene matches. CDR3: CASSEQTGVDTEAFF. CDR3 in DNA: TGTGCCAGCAGTGAACAGACAGGGGTGGACACTGAAGCTTTCTTT.

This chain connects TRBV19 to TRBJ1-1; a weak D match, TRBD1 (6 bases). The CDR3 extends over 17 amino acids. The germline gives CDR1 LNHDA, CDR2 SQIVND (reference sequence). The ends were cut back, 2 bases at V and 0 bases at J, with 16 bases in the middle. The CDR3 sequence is CASSIRGWEQVNTEAFF. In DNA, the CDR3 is TGTGCCAGTAGTATAAGGGGGTGGGAGCAAGTGAACACTGAAGCTTTCTTT. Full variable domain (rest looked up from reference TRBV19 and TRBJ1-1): DGGITQSPKYLFRKEGQNVTLSCEQNLNHDAMYWYRQDPGQGLRLIYYSQIVNDFQKGDIAEGYSVSREKKESFPLTVTSAQKNPTAFYLCASSIRGWEQVNTEAFFGQGTRLTVV.

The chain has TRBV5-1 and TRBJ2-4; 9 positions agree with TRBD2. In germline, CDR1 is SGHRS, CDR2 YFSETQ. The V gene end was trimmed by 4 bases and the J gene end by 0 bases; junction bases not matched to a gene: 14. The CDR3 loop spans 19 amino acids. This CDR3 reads CASSPTLAGSRLAKNIQYF. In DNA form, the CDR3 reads TGCGCCAGCAGCCCTACCCTAGCGGGGAGCCGTCTAGCCAAAAACATTCAGTACTTC.

Written as DNA, the CDR3 is TGTGCCACTTACTCCGGGACGGGACTATTCTATGGCTACACCTTC. It yields the protein CATYSGTGLFYGYTF. J is TRBJ1-2 and V is TRBV10-3; D possibly corresponds to TRBD1 (5 bases). CDR1 and CDR2 (germline): ENHRY, SYGVKD. V lost 10 bases to trimming and J lost 4 bases, with 22 bases between them. This CDR3 is 15 amino acids long.

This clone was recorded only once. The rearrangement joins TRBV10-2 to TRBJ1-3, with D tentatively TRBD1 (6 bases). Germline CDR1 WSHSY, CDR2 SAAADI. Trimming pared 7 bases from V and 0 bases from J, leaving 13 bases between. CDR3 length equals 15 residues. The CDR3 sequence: CASTPTGFSGNTIYF. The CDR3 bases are TGCGCCAGCACCCCGACAGGATTCTCTGGAAACACCATATATTTT.

Here the CDR3 reads CASGLASRIDSYEQYF. In nucleotides, the CDR3 is TGTGCTAGTGGTTTGGCCAGCAGAATCGACTCTTACGAGCAGTACTTC. The chain combines TRBV12-5 with TRBJ2-7; D call uncertain. Germline CDR1 reads LGHNT; CDR2 reads FRNRAP. Trimming shortened V by 1 base and J by 4 bases, and 17 bases separated the two germline ends. The CDR3 consists of 16 residues.

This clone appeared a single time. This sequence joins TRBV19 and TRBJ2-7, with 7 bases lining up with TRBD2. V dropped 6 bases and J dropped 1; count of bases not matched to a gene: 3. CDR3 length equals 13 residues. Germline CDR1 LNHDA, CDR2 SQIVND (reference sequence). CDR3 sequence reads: CASRGRGSYEQYF. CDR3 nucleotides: TGTGCCAGTAGGGGGAGGGGATCCTACGAGCAGTACTTC.

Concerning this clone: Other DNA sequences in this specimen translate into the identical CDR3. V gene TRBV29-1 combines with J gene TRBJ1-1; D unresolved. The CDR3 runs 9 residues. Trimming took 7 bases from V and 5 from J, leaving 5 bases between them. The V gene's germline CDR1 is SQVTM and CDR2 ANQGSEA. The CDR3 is CSGGTEAFF. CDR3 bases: TGCAGCGGAGGTACTGAAGCTTTCTTT.

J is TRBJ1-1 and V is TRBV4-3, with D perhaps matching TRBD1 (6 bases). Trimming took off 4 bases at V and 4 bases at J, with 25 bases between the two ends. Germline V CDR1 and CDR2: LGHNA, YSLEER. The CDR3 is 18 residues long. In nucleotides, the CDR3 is TGCGCCAGCAGCCTTTTCGCTGACCGCCCCAGAGGGGGCACTGAAGCTTTCTTT. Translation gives CASSLFADRPRGGTEAFF.

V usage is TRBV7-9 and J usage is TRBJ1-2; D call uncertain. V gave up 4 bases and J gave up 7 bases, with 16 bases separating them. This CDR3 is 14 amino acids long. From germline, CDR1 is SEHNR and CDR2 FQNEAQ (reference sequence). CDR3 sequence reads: CASSSPHRSGGYTF. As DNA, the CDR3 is TGTGCCAGCAGCTCGCCTCACAGATCAGGTGGCTACACCTTC.

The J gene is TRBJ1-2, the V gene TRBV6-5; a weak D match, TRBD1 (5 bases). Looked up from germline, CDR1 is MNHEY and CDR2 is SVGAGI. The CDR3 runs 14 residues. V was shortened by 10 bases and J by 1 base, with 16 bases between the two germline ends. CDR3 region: CATGGGGRNYGYTF. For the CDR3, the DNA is TGTGCCACCGGTGGGGGGGGTCGTAACTATGGCTACACCTTC.

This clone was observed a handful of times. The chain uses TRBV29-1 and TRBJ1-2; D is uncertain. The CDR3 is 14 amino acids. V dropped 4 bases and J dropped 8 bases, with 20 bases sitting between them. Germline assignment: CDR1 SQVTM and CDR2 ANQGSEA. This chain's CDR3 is CSVAADWEGSGYTF. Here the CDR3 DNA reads TGCAGCGTTGCCGCGGACTGGGAAGGGAGCGGCTACACCTTC.

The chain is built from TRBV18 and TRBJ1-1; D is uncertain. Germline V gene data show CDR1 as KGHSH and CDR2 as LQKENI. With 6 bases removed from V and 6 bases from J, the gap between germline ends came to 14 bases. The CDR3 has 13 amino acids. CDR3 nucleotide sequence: TGTGCCAGCTCGACACCTGGAGGGCCTGAAGCTTTCTTT. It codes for CASSTPGGPEAFF.

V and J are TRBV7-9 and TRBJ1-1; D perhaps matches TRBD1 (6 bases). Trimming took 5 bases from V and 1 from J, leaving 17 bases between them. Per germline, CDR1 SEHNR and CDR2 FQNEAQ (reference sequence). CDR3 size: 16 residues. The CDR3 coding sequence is TGTGCCAGCAGCCCTCGTCTAGGGGGTTCGAACACTGAAGCTTTCTTT. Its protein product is CASSPRLGGSNTEAFF. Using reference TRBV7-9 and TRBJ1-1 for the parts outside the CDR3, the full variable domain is DTGVSQNPRHKITKRGQNVTFRCDPISEHNRLYWYRQTLGQGPEFLTYFQNEAQLEKSRLLSDRFSAERPKGSFSTLEIQRTEQGDSAMYLCASSPRLGGSNTEAFFGQGTRLTVV.

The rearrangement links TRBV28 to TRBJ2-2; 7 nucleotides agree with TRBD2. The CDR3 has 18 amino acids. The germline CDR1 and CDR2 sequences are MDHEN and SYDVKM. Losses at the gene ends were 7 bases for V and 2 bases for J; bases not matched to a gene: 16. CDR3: CASTREVAGTPNTGELFF. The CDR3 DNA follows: TGTGCCAGCACACGGGAGGTAGCGGGCACTCCTAACACCGGGGAGCTGTTTTTT.

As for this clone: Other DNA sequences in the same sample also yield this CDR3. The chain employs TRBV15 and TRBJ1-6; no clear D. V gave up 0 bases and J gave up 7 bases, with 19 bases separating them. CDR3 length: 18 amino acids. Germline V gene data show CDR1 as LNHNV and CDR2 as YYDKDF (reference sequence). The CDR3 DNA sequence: TGTGCCACCAGCAGAGATTTTACACCCACAGAAGGAAATTCACCCCTCCACTTT. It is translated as CATSRDFTPTEGNSPLHF.

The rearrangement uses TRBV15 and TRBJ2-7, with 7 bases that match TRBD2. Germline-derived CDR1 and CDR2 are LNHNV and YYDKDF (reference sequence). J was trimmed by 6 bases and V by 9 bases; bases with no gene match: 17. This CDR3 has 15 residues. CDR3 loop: CATRGTKISVSEQYF. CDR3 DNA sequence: TGTGCCACTCGGGGGACTAAAATCTCCGTTTCCGAGCAGTACTTC.

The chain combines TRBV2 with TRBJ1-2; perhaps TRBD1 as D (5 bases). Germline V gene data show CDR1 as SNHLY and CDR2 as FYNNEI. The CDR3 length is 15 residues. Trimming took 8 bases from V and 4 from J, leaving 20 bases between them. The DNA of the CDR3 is TGTGCCAGCGAAGGGGCGGAGGGGCTAGTCTATGGCTACACCTTC. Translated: CASEGAEGLVYGYTF.

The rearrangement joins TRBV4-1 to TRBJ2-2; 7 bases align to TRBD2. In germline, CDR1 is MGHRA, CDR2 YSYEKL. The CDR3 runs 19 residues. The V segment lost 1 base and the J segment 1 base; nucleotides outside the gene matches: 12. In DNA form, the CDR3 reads TGCGCCAGCAGCCAAGTATATTCCGAGGGCGGGAGGAACACCGGGGAGCTGTTTTTT. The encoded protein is CASSQVYSEGGRNTGELFF.

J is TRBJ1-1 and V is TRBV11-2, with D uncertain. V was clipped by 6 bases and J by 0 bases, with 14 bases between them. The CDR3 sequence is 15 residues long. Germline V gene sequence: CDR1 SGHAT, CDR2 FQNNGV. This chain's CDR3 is CASSQENFMNTEAFF. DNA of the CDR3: TGTGCCAGCAGTCAAGAGAATTTCATGAACACTGAAGCTTTCTTT.

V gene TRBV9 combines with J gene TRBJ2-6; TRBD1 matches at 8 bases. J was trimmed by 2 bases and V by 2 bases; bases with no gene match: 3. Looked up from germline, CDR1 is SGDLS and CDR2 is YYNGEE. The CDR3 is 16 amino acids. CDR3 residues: CASSVKQGAGANVLTF. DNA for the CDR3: TGTGCCAGCAGCGTTAAACAGGGGGCTGGGGCCAACGTCCTGACTTTC.

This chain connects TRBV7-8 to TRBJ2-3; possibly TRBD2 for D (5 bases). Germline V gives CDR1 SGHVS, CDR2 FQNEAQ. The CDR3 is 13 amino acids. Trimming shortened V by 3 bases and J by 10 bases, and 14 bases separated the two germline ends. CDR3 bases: TGTGCCAGCAGCTTCGCCCGACTAATTCCGCAGTATTTT. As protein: CASSFARLIPQYF.

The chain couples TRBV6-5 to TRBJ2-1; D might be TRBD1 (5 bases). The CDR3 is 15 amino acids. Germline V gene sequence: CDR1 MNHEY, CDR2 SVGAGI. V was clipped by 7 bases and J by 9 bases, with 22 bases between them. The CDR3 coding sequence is TGTGCCAGCACCAAGGGGTTGGACGGATATACTGAGCAGTTCTTC. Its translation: CASTKGLDGYTEQFF.

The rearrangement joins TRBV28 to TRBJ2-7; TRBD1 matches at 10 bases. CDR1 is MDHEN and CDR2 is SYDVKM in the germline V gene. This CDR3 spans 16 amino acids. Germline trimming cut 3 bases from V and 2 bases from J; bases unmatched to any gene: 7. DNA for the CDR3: TGTGCCAGCAGTTTCTCTAGGACAGGGGGTACCTACGAGCAGTACTTC. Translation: CASSFSRTGGTYEQYF.

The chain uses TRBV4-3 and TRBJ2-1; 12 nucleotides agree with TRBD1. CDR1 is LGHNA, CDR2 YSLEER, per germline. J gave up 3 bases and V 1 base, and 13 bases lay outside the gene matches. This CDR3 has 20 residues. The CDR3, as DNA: TGCGCCAGCAGCCAAGCCGGGACAGGGGGCCGCCTCACATTCTACAATGAGCAGTTCTTC. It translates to CASSQAGTGGRLTFYNEQFF.

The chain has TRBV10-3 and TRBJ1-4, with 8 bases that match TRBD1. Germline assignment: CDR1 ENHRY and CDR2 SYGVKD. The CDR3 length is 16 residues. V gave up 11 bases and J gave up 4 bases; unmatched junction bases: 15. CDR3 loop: CASHPGRGLGNEKLFF. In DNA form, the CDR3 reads TGTGCCTCACACCCGGGCAGGGGGCTTGGTAATGAAAAACTGTTTTTT.

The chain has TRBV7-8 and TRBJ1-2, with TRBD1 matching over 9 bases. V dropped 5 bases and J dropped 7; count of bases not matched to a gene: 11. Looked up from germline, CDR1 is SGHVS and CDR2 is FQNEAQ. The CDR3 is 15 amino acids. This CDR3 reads CASSHHRGRFGGYTF. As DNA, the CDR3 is TGTGCCAGCAGCCACCACAGGGGGCGCTTTGGTGGCTACACCTTC.